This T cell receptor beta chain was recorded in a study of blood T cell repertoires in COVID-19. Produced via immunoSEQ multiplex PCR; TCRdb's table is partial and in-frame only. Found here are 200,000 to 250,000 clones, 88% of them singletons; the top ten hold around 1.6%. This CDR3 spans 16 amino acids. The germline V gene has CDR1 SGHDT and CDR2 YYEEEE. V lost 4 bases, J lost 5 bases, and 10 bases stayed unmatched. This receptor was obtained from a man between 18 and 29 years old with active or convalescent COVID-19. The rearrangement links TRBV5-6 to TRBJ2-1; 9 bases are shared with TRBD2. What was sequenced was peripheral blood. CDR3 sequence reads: CASSKIPGLANNEQFF. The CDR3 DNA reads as TGTGCCAGCAGCAAGATACCGGGACTAGCAAACAATGAGCAGTTCTTC.